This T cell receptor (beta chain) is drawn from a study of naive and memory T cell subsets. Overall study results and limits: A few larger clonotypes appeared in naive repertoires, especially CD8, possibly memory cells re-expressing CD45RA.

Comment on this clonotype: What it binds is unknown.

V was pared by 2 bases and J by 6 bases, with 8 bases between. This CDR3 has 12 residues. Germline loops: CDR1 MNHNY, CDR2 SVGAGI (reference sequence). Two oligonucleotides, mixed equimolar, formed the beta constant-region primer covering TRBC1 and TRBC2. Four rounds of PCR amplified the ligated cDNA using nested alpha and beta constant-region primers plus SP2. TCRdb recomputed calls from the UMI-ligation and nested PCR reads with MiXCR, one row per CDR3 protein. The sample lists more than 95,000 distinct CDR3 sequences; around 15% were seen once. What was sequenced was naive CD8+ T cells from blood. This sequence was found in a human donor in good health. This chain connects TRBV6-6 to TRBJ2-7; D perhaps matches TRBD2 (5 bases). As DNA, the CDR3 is TGTGCCAGCAGTTACGCCGAGGGCGAGCAGTACTTC. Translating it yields CASSYAEGEQYF.